These 21 T cell receptor beta chains originate from one sample sequenced in a study of T cell responses to AZD1222 COVID-19 vaccine. Clones were sequenced by immunoSEQ multiplex PCR, and TCRdb holds only the in-frame ones, with some missing. Here the sample spans roughly 120,000 clones, 88% being singletons. This specimen consisted of peripheral blood, obtained on day 0 of AZD1222 vaccination. The receptors here all came from an adult in good health.

The chain carries TRBV27 and TRBJ1-1; 11 nucleotides line up with TRBD1. The CDR3 sequence is 14 residues long. The junction had 6 bases not matched to a gene; V was cut back by 7 bases and J by 5 bases. The germline CDR1 and CDR2 sequences are MNHEY and SMNVEV (reference sequence). The CDR3 DNA sequence: TGTGCCAGCACCGGACAGGGGGCTAGAACTGAAGCTTTCTTT. It is translated as CASTGQGARTEAFF.

The rearrangement uses TRBV11-2 and TRBJ2-5; weak D call: TRBD2 (6 bases). Germline CDR1 reads SGHAT; CDR2 reads FQNNGV. Trimming stripped 5 bases from V and 1 base from J, with 11 bases between. CDR3 length: 14 amino acids. CDR3 region: CASSPGGAQETQYF. CDR3 bases: TGTGCCAGCAGCCCCGGCGGGGCCCAAGAGACCCAGTACTTC.

The chain carries TRBV6-2 or TRBV6-3 and TRBJ2-1; D unresolved. The CDR3 spans 15 residues. Trimming cost V 6 bases and J 0 bases, with 12 bases left between them. Germline V CDR1 and CDR2: MNHEY, SVGEGT. CDR3 in DNA: TGTGCCAGCAGCCATGAACCCAGCTCCTACAATGAGCAGTTCTTC. As protein: CASSHEPSSYNEQFF.

The chain links TRBV6-1 to TRBJ2-3; a weak D match, TRBD2 (6 bases). The V gene's germline CDR1 is MNHNS and CDR2 SASEGT. V was cut by 3 bases and J by 4 bases, with 14 bases left in between. The CDR3 is 15 amino acids. CDR3 DNA: TGTGCCAGCAGTGACCATTTTGGGACTCCAGATACGCAGTATTTT. Translating it yields CASSDHFGTPDTQYF.

The chain carries TRBV28 and TRBJ2-3; the match to TRBD1 covers 12 bases. This CDR3 contains 16 residues. V gave up 7 bases and J gave up 4 bases; unmatched junction bases: 9. Per the germline V gene, CDR1 is MDHEN and CDR2 is SYDVKM. The chain's CDR3 is CASNPPGTGGADTQYF. The CDR3 DNA follows: TGTGCCAGCAACCCCCCCGGGACAGGGGGCGCAGATACGCAGTATTTT.

V is TRBV11-2 and J is TRBJ1-2, with a weak D call TRBD1 (6 bases). The germline V gene has CDR1 SGHAT and CDR2 FQNNGV. The CDR3 is 14 amino acids. Deletions cut 0 bases from V and 8 bases from J, with 13 bases between. For the CDR3, the DNA is TGTGCCAGCAGCTTAGAGGAGGGGGTGAGGGGCTACACCTTC. This gives the protein CASSLEEGVRGYTF.

This chain links TRBV10-3 with TRBJ1-5; a possible D gene is TRBD1 (6 bases). Trimming stripped 2 bases from V and 6 bases from J, with 14 bases between. The length of the CDR3 is 15 residues. Germline CDR1 is ENHRY and CDR2 is SYGVKD. This CDR3 is CAISEIAGVGQPQHF. The DNA of the CDR3 is TGTGCCATCAGTGAGATCGCAGGGGTAGGTCAGCCCCAGCATTTT.

The rearrangement joins TRBV5-1 to TRBJ2-2; TRBD1 aligns across 8 bases. V lost 4 bases, J lost 3 bases, and 2 bases stayed unmatched. Germline values: CDR1 SGHRS, CDR2 YFSETQ. The CDR3 is made up of 14 amino acids. CDR3 sequence reads: CASSPGGYTGELFF. The CDR3 DNA reads as TGCGCCAGCAGCCCAGGGGGCTACACCGGGGAGCTGTTTTTT.

The chain uses TRBV28 and TRBJ1-5, with D possibly being TRBD1 (6 bases). This CDR3 has 12 amino acids. V was pared by 10 bases and J by 7 bases, with 14 bases between. In germline, CDR1 is MDHEN, CDR2 SYDVKM. The CDR3 loop reads CATHREYQPQHF. In DNA form, the CDR3 reads TGTGCCACCCACAGGGAGTACCAGCCCCAGCATTTT.

This chain joins TRBV24-1 and TRBJ2-2; TRBD1 matches at 7 bases. There are 13 residues in the CDR3. J lost 7 bases, V lost 8 bases, and 6 bases had no gene match. Germline CDR1 and CDR2: KGHDR and SFDVKD. The DNA of the CDR3 is TGTGCCACCAAGGGGGCCAGTGTCGGGGAGCTGTTTTTT. Protein product: CATKGASVGELFF.

Worth noting for this clone: Other DNA sequences in the same sample also yield this CDR3. V gene TRBV7-9 combines with J gene TRBJ2-7, with a weak D call TRBD2 (6 bases). V dropped 5 bases and J dropped 3 bases, with 8 bases sitting between them. The CDR3 is 12 amino acids. Germline values: CDR1 SEHNR, CDR2 FQNEAQ (reference sequence). CDR3: CASSLGSYEQYF. The CDR3 region has the DNA TGTGCCAGCAGCCTCGGGAGCTACGAGCAGTACTTC.

This clone was seen only once. The chain couples TRBV7-8 to TRBJ1-5, with TRBD1 as a possible D gene (6 bases). This CDR3 is 15 amino acids long. The V end lost 6 bases, the J end lost 0 bases, and 12 bases lay between the germline ends. The germline V gene encodes CDR1 SGHVS and CDR2 FQNEAQ. The CDR3 nucleotides are TGTGCCAGCAGAACCGGGACAAATAGCAATCAGCCCCAGCATTTT. Its protein product is CASRTGTNSNQPQHF.

The genes are TRBV7-8 and TRBJ2-1, with D perhaps matching TRBD2 (5 bases). The V end lost 5 bases, the J end lost 3 bases, and 17 bases lay between the germline ends. The CDR3 sequence is 16 residues long. In germline, CDR1 is SGHVS, CDR2 FQNEAQ. CDR3 in amino acids: CASSAGRLRIYNEQFF. Written as DNA, the CDR3 is TGTGCCAGCAGCGCGGGTCGCCTAAGGATCTACAATGAGCAGTTCTTC.

The chain carries TRBV7-6 and TRBJ2-1; possibly TRBD1 or TRBD2 for D (5 bases each). The V end was cut by 1 base, the J end by 4 bases, with 20 bases between. In germline, CDR1 is SGHVS, CDR2 FNYEAQ. The CDR3 is 18 residues long. CDR3 region: CASSLVESGTPRYNEQFF. Written as DNA, the CDR3 is TGTGCCAGCAGCTTAGTAGAGTCCGGGACCCCAAGGTACAATGAGCAGTTCTTC. The full variable domain, with the rest looked up from reference TRBV7-6 and TRBJ2-1, is GAGVSQSPRYKVTKRGQDVALRCDPISGHVSLYWYRQALGQGPEFLTYFNYEAQQDKSGLPNDRFSAERPEGSISTLTIQRTEQRDSAMYRCASSLVESGTPRYNEQFFGPGTRLTVL.

V is TRBV19 and J is TRBJ2-1; TRBD2 is a possible D gene (5 bases). Per the germline V gene, CDR1 is LNHDA and CDR2 is SQIVND (reference sequence). The CDR3 has 16 amino acids. V lost 1 base and J lost 4, with 14 bases in between. CDR3 amino acids: CASSIGASISYNEQFF. The CDR3 DNA sequence: TGTGCCAGTAGTATAGGGGCTAGCATTTCGTACAATGAGCAGTTCTTC.

The V and J genes are TRBV5-4 and TRBJ1-2; D is possibly TRBD1 (5 bases). CDR1 and CDR2 from the germline V gene are SGHNT and YYREEE (reference sequence). The CDR3 loop spans 14 amino acids. Trimming removed 4 bases from V and 8 bases from J, with 18 bases in between. The CDR3 nucleotides read TGTGCCAGCAGCCCACCGGGACCCGGAAGGGGCTACACCTTC. It specifies CASSPPGPGRGYTF.

On this clone: The same CDR3 is also encoded by other DNA sequences in this sample. The chain couples TRBV27 to TRBJ1-5; a weak D match, TRBD1 (5 bases). Germline V gene lookup returns CDR1 MNHEY and CDR2 SMNVEV (reference sequence). V lost 3 bases, J lost 2 bases, and 8 bases lay in between. The CDR3 is made up of 14 amino acids. The CDR3 region is CASSLGGGNQPQHF. Here the CDR3 DNA reads TGTGCCAGCAGTTTGGGGGGAGGCAATCAGCCCCAGCATTTT.

The V call is TRBV29-1, the J call TRBJ1-1; D is unclear. This CDR3 region has 13 residues. V lost 4 bases, J lost 6 bases, and 15 bases lay in between. CDR1 and CDR2 (germline): SQVTM, ANQGSEA. The CDR3 loop reads CSVGQVTTAEAFF. DNA for the CDR3: TGCAGCGTTGGTCAGGTCACGACCGCTGAAGCTTTCTTT.

The chain carries TRBV10-3 and TRBJ2-7; TRBD1 matches 10 bases. CDR3 length: 16 residues. The germline V gene has CDR1 ENHRY and CDR2 SYGVKD. Losses at the gene ends were 8 bases for V and 6 bases for J; bases not matched to a gene: 16. The chain's CDR3 is CAIRGTGVLPTPEQYF. The CDR3 DNA sequence: TGTGCCATCCGAGGGACAGGGGTCCTCCCTACCCCCGAGCAGTACTTC.

This chain connects TRBV19 to TRBJ2-1, with 12 positions matching TRBD1. Looked up from germline, CDR1 is LNHDA and CDR2 is SQIVND (reference sequence). With V trimmed by 2 bases and J by 8 bases, 7 bases remained unmatched. The CDR3 spans 16 residues. CDR3 nucleotide sequence: TGTGCCAGTAGTATAAAGGGGGGACAGGGGGCTCATGAGCAGTTCTTC. Translating gives CASSIKGGQGAHEQFF.

The V and J genes are TRBV5-6 and TRBJ1-2; 8 positions agree with TRBD1. J lost 8 bases, V lost 4 bases, and 10 bases had no gene match. Germline assignment: CDR1 SGHDT and CDR2 YYEEEE. The CDR3 runs 14 residues. The CDR3 here is CASSQQGVVWGYTF. The CDR3 nucleotides read TGTGCCAGCAGCCAACAGGGGGTAGTGTGGGGCTACACCTTC.